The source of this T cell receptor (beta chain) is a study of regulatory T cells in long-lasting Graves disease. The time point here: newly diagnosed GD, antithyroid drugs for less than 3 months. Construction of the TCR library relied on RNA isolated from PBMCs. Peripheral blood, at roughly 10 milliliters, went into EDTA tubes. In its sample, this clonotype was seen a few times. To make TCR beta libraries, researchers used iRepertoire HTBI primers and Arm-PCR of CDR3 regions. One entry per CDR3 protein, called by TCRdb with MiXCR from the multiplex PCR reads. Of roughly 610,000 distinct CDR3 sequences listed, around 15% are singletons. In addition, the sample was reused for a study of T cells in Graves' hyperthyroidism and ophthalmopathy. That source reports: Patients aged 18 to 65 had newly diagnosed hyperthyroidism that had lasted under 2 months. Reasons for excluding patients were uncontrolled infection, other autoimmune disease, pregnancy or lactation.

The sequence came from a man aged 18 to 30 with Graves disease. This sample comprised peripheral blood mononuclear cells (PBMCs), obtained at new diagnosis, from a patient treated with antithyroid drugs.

This CDR3 reads CASSYFTGTRSSPLHF. The CDR3 nucleotides read TGTGCCAGCAGTTACTTCACCGGGACTCGGAGTTCACCCCTCCACTTT. The chain couples TRBV6-2 or TRBV6-3 to TRBJ1-6; the D gene is possibly TRBD1 (5 bases). V was clipped by 1 base and J by 9 bases, with 16 bases between them. CDR3 length equals 16 residues. Per germline, CDR1 MNHEY and CDR2 SVGEGT.